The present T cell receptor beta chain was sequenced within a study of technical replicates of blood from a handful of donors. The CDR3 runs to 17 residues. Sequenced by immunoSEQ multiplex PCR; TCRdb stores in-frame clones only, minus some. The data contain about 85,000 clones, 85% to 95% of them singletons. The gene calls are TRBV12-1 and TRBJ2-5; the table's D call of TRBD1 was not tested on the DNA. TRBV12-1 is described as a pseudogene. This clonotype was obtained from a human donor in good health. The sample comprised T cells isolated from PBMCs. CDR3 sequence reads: CASSSTARDSGGETQYF. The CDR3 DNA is TGTGCCAGCAGCTCCACCGCCCGGGACAGCGGCGGGGAGACCCAGTACTTC.